The T cell receptor beta chain under discussion was sequenced for a study of T cells in Graves' hyperthyroidism and ophthalmopathy. Germline V gene sequence: CDR1 SQVTM, CDR2 ANQGSEA. CDR3 length: 13 amino acids. The trim removed 8 bases at V and 2 bases at J, leaving 9 bases unmatched. The source material, RNA transcripts, was used to amplify TCR beta CDR3 regions. An initial round of RT-PCR targeting the TCR CDR3 relied on the HTBI primer set. TCRdb reprocessed the multiplex PCR reads via MiXCR and lists one record per CDR3 protein. The data show about 640,000 distinct CDR3 sequences, with 45% seen just once and about 7.7% held by the top ten.

The TCR originated in an adult man with Graves' disease, either hyperthyroidism or ophthalmopathy (not recorded which). The V gene is TRBV29-1, the J gene TRBJ2-7; 7 bases are shared with TRBD2. Specimen: peripheral blood or thyroid tissue (not recorded which). The CDR3 nucleotides read TGCAGCAGTGAGACGGGAGGAACCTACGAGCAGTACTTC. Translation gives CSSETGGTYEQYF.